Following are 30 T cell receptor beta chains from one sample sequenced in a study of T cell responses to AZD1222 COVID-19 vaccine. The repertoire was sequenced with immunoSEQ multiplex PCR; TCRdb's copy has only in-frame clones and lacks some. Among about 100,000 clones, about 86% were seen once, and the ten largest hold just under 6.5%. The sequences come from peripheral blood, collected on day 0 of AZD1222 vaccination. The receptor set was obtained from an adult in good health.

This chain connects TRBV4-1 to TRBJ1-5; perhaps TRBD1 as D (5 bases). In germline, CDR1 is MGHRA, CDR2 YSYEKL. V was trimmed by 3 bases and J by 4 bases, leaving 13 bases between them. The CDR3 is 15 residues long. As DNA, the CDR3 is TGCGCCAGCAGCCACTTAGACAGACCTAATCAGCCCCAGCATTTT. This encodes CASSHLDRPNQPQHF.

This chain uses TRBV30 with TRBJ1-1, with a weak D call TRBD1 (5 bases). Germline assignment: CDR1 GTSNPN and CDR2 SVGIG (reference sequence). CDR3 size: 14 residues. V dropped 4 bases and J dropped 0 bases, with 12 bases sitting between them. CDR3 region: CAWMRGNMNTEAFF. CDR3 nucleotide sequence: TGTGCCTGGATGAGGGGCAATATGAACACTGAAGCTTTCTTT.

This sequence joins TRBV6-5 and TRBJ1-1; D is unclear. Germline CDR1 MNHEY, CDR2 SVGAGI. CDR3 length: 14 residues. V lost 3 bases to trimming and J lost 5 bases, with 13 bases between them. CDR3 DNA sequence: TGTGCCAGCAGTTATTACGAGAGGGAAACTGAAGCTTTCTTT. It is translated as CASSYYERETEAFF.

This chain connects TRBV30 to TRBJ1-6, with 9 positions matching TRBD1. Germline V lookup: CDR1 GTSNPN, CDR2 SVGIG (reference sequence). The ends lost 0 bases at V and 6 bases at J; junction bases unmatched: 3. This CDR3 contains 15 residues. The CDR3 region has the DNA TGTGCCTGGAGTGTGGGACAGGGTCGTAATTCACCCCTCCACTTT. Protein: CAWSVGQGRNSPLHF.

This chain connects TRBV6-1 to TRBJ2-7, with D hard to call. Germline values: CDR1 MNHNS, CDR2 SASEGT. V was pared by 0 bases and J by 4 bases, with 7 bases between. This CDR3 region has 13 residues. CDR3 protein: CASSEALVYEQYF. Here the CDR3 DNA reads TGTGCCAGCAGTGAAGCGCTTGTATACGAGCAGTACTTC.

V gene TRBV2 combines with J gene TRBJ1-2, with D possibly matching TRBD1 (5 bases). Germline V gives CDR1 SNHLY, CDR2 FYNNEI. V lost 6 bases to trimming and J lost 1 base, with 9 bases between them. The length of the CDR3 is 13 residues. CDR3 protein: CASRPDSNYGYTF. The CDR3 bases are TGTGCCAGCAGACCTGACAGTAACTATGGCTACACCTTC.

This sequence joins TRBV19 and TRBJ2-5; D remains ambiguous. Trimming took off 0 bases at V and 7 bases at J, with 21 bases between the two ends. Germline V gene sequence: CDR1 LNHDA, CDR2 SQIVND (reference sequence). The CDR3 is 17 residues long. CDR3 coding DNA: TGTGCCAGTAGTATAGATCTATCTCCTCAACTCGTGGGGACCCAGTACTTC. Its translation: CASSIDLSPQLVGTQYF.

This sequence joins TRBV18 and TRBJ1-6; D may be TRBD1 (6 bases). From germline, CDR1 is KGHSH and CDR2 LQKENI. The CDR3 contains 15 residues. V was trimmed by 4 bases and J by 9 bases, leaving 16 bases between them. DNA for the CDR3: TGTGCCAGCTCACGAACCGGGACAATGATTTCACCCCTCCACTTT. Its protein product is CASSRTGTMISPLHF.

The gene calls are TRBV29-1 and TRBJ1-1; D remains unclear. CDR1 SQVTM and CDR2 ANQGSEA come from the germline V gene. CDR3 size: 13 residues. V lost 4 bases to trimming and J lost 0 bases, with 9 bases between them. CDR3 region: CSVGTSMNTEAFF. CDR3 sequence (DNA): TGCAGCGTTGGCACATCTATGAACACTGAAGCTTTCTTT.

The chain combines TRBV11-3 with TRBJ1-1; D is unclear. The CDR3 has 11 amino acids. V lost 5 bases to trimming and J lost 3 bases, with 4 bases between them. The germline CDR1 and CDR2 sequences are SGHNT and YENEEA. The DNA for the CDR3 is TGTGCCAGCAGCCGCTACACTGAAGCTTTCTTT. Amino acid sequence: CASSRYTEAFF.

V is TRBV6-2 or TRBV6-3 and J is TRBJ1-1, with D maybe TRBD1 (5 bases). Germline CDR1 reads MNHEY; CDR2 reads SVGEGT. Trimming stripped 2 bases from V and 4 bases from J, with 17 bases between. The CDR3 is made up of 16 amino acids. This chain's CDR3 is CASSYRGLAGGTEAFF. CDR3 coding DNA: TGTGCCAGCAGTTACCGGGGCTTGGCGGGGGGCACTGAAGCTTTCTTT.

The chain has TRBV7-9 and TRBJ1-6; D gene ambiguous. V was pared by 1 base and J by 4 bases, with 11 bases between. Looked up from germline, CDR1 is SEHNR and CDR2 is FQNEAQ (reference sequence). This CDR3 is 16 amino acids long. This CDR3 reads CASSLGEALYNSPLHF. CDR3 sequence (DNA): TGTGCCAGCAGCTTAGGTGAAGCACTTTATAATTCACCCCTCCACTTT.

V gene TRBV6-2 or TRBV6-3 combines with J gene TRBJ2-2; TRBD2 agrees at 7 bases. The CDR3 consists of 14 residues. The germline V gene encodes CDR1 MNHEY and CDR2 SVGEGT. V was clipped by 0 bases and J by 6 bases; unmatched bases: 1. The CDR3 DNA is TGTGCCAGCAGTTACTCGACTAGCTCCGGGGAGCTGTTTTTT. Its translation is CASSYSTSSGELFF.

CDR3: CASSFGQGVYEQYF. In nucleotides, the CDR3 is TGTGCCAGCAGCTTCGGACAGGGCGTGTACGAGCAGTACTTC. The chain links TRBV7-6 to TRBJ2-7, with 8 nucleotides matching TRBD1. The CDR3 runs to 14 residues. Germline V gene sequence: CDR1 SGHVS, CDR2 FNYEAQ. Trimming cost V 3 bases and J 4 bases; bases outside gene matches: 5.

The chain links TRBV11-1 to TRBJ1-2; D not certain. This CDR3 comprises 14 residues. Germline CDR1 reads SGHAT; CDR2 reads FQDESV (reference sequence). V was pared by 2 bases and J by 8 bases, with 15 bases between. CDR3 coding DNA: TGTGCCAGCAGCTTAATAGTGGGTGGAGAAGGCTACACCTTC. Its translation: CASSLIVGGEGYTF.

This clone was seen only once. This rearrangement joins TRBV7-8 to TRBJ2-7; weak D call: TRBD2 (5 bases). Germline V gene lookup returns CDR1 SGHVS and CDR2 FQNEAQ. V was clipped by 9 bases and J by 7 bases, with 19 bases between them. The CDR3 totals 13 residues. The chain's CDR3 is CASTGRTEGEQYF. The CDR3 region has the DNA TGTGCCAGTACTGGGCGGACCGAGGGAGAGCAGTACTTC.

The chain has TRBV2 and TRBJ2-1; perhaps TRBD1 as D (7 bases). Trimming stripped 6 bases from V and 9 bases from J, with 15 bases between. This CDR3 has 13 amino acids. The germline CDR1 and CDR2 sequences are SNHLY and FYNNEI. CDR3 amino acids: CASSQTQGGEQFF. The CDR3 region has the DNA TGTGCCAGCAGCCAAACCCAGGGGGGTGAGCAGTTCTTC.

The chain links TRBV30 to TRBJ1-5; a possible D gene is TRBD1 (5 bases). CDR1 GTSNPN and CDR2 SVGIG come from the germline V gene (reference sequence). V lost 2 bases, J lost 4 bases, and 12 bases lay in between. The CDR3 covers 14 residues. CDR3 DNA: TGTGCCTGGAGTCCCCATAAGGGGAATCAGCCCCAGCATTTT. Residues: CAWSPHKGNQPQHF.

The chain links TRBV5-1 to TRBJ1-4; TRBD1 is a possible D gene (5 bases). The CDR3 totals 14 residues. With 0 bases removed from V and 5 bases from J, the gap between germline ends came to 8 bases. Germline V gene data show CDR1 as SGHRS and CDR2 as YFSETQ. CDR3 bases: TGCGCCAGCAGCTTGGTGGCAGGGAATGAAAAACTGTTTTTT. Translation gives CASSLVAGNEKLFF.

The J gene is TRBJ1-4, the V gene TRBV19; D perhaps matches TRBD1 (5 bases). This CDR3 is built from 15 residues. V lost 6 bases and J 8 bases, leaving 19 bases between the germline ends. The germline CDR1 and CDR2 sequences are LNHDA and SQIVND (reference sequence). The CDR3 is CASSPSGMAREKLFF. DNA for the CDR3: TGTGCCAGTAGCCCGTCAGGGATGGCTCGGGAAAAACTGTTTTTT.

The CDR3 here is CASSYSDNQPQHF. DNA for the CDR3: TGTGCCAGCAGTTACTCCGATAATCAGCCCCAGCATTTT. The chain employs TRBV6-5 and TRBJ1-5; no reliable D call. Trimming left V 0 bases short and J 4 bases short, with 4 bases between. The CDR3 is 13 amino acids. The germline gives CDR1 MNHEY, CDR2 SVGAGI.

This CDR3 reads CASSSYEQYF. CDR3 nucleotide sequence: TGTGCCAGCAGCTCCTACGAGCAGTACTTC. The chain uses TRBV7-6 and TRBJ2-7; D is unclear. There are 10 residues in the CDR3. V was clipped by 4 bases and J by 2 bases, with 0 bases between them. Germline CDR1 reads SGHVS; CDR2 reads FNYEAQ.

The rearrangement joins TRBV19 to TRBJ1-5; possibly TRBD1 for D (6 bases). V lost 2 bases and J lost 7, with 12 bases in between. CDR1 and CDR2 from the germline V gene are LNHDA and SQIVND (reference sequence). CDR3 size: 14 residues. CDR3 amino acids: CASSIYRARQPQHF. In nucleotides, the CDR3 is TGTGCCAGTAGTATATACAGGGCCCGCCAGCCCCAGCATTTT.

The CDR3 sequence is CASSFTGTGGGYTF. The CDR3 DNA reads TGTGCCAGCAGCTTCACCGGGACAGGGGGGGGCTACACCTTC. The chain has TRBV5-4 and TRBJ1-2; 11 bases fit TRBD1. This CDR3 is built from 14 residues. Trimming took 2 bases from V and 8 from J; bases not matched to a gene: 5. Germline loops: CDR1 SGHNT, CDR2 YYREEE (reference sequence).

The CDR3 spells CASSLGVGEAFF. Written as DNA, the CDR3 is TGTGCCAGCAGCTTGGGGGTCGGTGAAGCTTTCTTT. V usage is TRBV5-4 and J usage is TRBJ1-1, with D hard to call. The CDR3 length is 12 residues. V was shortened by 0 bases and J by 7 bases, with 7 bases between the two germline ends. The germline gives CDR1 SGHNT, CDR2 YYREEE (reference sequence).

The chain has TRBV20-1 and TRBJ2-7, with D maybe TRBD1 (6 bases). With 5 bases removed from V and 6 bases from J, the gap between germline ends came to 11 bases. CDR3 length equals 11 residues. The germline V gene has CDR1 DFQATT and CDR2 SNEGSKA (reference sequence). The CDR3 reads CSAGQFGEQYF. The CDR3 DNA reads TGCAGTGCTGGACAGTTCGGCGAGCAGTACTTC.

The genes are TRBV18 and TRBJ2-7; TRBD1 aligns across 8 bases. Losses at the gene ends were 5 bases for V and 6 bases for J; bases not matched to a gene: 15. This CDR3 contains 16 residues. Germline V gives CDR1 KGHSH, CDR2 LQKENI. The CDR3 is CASSTPQGAPVGEQYF. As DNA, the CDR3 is TGTGCCAGCTCAACCCCCCAGGGGGCCCCCGTTGGCGAGCAGTACTTC.

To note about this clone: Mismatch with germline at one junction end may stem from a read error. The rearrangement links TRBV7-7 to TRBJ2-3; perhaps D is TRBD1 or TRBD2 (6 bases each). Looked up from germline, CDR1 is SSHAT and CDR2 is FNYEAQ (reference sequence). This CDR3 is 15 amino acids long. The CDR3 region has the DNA TGTGCTAGCAGCTTAGGGGGGAGGCGGGCAGATACGCAGTATTTT. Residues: CASSLGGRRADTQYF.

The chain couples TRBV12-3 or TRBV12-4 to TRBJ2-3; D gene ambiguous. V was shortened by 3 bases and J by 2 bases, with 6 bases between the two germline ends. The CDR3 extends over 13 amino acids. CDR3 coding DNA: TGTGCCAGCAGTTTGGGTTTCACAGATACGCAGTATTTT. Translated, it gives CASSLGFTDTQYF.

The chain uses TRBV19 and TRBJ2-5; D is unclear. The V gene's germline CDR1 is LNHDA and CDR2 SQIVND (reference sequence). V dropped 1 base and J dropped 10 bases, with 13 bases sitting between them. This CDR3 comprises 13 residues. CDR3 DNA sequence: TGTGCCAGTAGTATAGCGCCAGAACGAGGCCAGTACTTC. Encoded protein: CASSIAPERGQYF.